These T cell receptor beta chains were read from a single sample in a study of PD-1 blockade in classical Hodgkin lymphoma. Assay: immunoSEQ multiplex PCR; the TCRdb copy retains only in-frame clones and omits some. This sample has around 66,000 clones, with 80% to 90% found just once. The sample consisted of peripheral blood mononuclear cells (PBMCs), taken at baseline. These receptors originate from a human donor with classical Hodgkin lymphoma. Both conserved end residues are part of each CDR3. The D gene is left open where the match is weak.

d_call: NA
v_call: TRBV5-8
j_call: TRBJ2-5
cdr3_aa: CATTGSGLQETQYF

d_call: NA
v_call: TRBV7-9
j_call: TRBJ1-4
cdr3_aa: CASRPDGGTNEKLFF

d_call: TRBD1
v_call: TRBV30
j_call: TRBJ2-7
cdr3_aa: CAWTFGQGLDEQYF

d_call: NA
v_call: TRBV7-8
j_call: TRBJ2-5
cdr3_aa: CASSSPELLLETQYF

d_call: NA
v_call: TRBV29-1
j_call: TRBJ1-2
cdr3_aa: CSVVRDSVNYGYTF

d_call: NA
v_call: TRBV19
j_call: TRBJ1-5
cdr3_aa: CASSRTGYSNQPQHF

d_call: NA
v_call: TRBV27
j_call: TRBJ1-1
cdr3_aa: CASSLLGSAEAFF

d_call: NA
v_call: TRBV6-5
j_call: TRBJ2-5
cdr3_aa: CASSSQGGGETQYF

d_call: NA
v_call: TRBV10-3
j_call: TRBJ1-5
cdr3_aa: CAISEDSNSNQPQHF

d_call: NA
v_call: TRBV2
j_call: TRBJ1-5
cdr3_aa: CASSGTTGWDSNQPQHF

d_call: TRBD1
v_call: TRBV2
j_call: TRBJ1-2
cdr3_aa: CASTRTGGYGYTF